These T cell receptor beta chains were read from a single sample in a study of blood T cell repertoires in COVID-19. Some clones are missing from TCRdb's copy, which holds only in-frame ones; the method was immunoSEQ multiplex PCR. This repertoire shows around 260,000 clones, 88% found once; its top ten account for about 0.7%. Sequenced sample: peripheral blood. Receptor source: a human donor in a cohort sampled during active COVID-19. CDR3s include the opening cysteine and the closing phenylalanine or tryptophan. Each record gives: J gene, clone size, D gene, V gene, CDR3 DNA, CDR3 protein. A D gene is named only where the DNA matches it firmly. The listing skips clone size in some rows; elsewhere it reads once, few, many or a size class.

TRBJ1-5 | . | . | TRBV6-5 | TGTGCCAGCAGTACGACAGCTCTCAATCAGCCCCAGCATTTT | CASSTTALNQPQHF
TRBJ1-1 | once | TRBD1 | TRBV29-1 | TGCAGTTCGAGGGTGGGGACAGTCGGGACTGAAGCTTTCTTT | CSSRVGTVGTEAFF
TRBJ2-7 | . | TRBD1 | TRBV3-1/TRBV3-2 | TGTGCCAGCAGCCAAAGGGACAGAAAGCAGTACTTC | CASSQRDRKQYF
TRBJ1-2 | . | TRBD1 | TRBV5-1 | TGCGCCAGCAGCTGGGACAGGGGGTATGGCTACACCTTC | CASSWDRGYGYTF
TRBJ2-7 | . | TRBD1 | TRBV27 | TGTGCCAGCAGTCTTTCGGACAGGGGGCACGAGCAGTACTTC | CASSLSDRGHEQYF
TRBJ1-5 | . | . | TRBV28 | TGTGCCAGCAGTTTAGAGCAGGGACTGAGTCCGCCCCAGCATTTT | CASSLEQGLSPPQHF
TRBJ2-3 | . | TRBD2 | TRBV9 | TGTGCCAGCAGCTATAGCGGGAGGTTAGATACGCAGTATTTT | CASSYSGRLDTQYF
TRBJ2-5 | . | . | TRBV7-9 | TGTGCCAGCAGACGAAGTCAGGAGACCCAGTACTTC | CASRRSQETQYF
TRBJ2-7 | . | TRBD2 | TRBV3-1/TRBV3-2 | TGTGCCAGCAGCCAACGGGGACTAGCGGGGGGTGGCGAGCAGTACTTC | CASSQRGLAGGGEQYF
TRBJ1-3 | . | TRBD1 | TRBV19 | TGTGCCAGTAGTGACAGGGTAACTGGAAACACCATATATTTT | CASSDRVTGNTIYF
TRBJ2-1 | . | . | TRBV6-2/TRBV6-3 | TGTGCCAGCAGTTACTTCAGGGCTAAGGATGAGCAGTTCTTC | CASSYFRAKDEQFF
TRBJ1-1 | . | . | TRBV19 | TGTGCCAGTAGTATCGGAGCCCACTCTGAAGCTTTCTTT | CASSIGAHSEAFF
TRBJ2-7 | . | TRBD2 | TRBV4-1 | TGCGCCAGCAGCCGTGGTCTAGCGGGTCCTTACTACGAGCAGTACTTC | CASSRGLAGPYYEQYF
TRBJ1-4 | . | . | TRBV19 | TGTGCCAGTAGTATATGGCTTAACCAGGGGGAAAAACTGTTTTTT | CASSIWLNQGEKLFF
TRBJ2-7 | . | TRBD1 | TRBV4-1 | TGCGCCAGCAGTCGTAGCCTTATTACCGGGACAGGGCGGACCTACGAGCAGTACTTC | CASSRSLITGTGRTYEQYF
TRBJ1-1 | . | . | TRBV6-2/TRBV6-3 | TGTGCCAGCAGTTTTCTTAATACAAGACAGAAGTACCCCCCTGAAGCTTTCTTT | CASSFLNTRQKYPPEAFF
TRBJ2-3 | . | TRBD1 | TRBV19 | TGTGCCAGTAGTATCTTAGGACAGGGGCCCTATTTT | CASSILGQGPYF
TRBJ1-1 | . | . | TRBV29-1 | TGCAGCGCCGCCCAGTCAAGGAGGAGGGGTAACACTGAAGCTTTCTTT | CSAAQSRRRGNTEAFF
TRBJ2-3 | . | TRBD2 | TRBV11-3 | TGTGCCAGCAGCGCGGGACTAGCGGGAGCGGCTTATTCAGATACGCAGTATTTT | CASSAGLAGAAYSDTQYF
TRBJ1-2 | . | TRBD1 | TRBV6-2/TRBV6-3 | TGTGCCAGCAGTTACTCCCTGGGACAGGGAGACTATGGCTACACCTTC | CASSYSLGQGDYGYTF
TRBJ1-1 | . | . | TRBV6-2/TRBV6-3 | TGTGCCAGTAGCAAACAGGGAAGCACTGAAGCTTTCTTT | CASSKQGSTEAFF
TRBJ1-6 | . | TRBD1 | TRBV6-6 | TGTGCCAGCAGTTACGGGACAGCTAATTCACCCCTCCACTTT | CASSYGTANSPLHF
TRBJ2-7 | . | . | TRBV5-6 | TGTGCCAGCAGCTTGGGCAGGGCAGTCGGGCAGTACTTC | CASSLGRAVGQYF
TRBJ2-7 | . | . | TRBV7-2 | TGTGCCAGCAGCTCCCCGGGGGAGAAAGGGATGTACGAGCAGTACTTC | CASSSPGEKGMYEQYF
TRBJ2-1 | . | TRBD2 | TRBV29-1 | TGCAGCGTTGCTCGGGGGGGTGAGCAGTTCTTC | CSVARGGEQFF
TRBJ1-6 | few | . | TRBV28 | TGTGCCACCCGGGGTCCCCGGGATTCACCCCTCCACTTT | CATRGPRDSPLHF
TRBJ1-5 | . | TRBD1 | TRBV28 | TGTGCCAGCAGCGACGGACAGGCCGTCAATCAGCCCCAGCATTTT | CASSDGQAVNQPQHF
TRBJ2-3 | . | . | TRBV24-1 | TGTGCCACCAGTAGTGGGTCCCCGGGTACGCAGTATTTT | CATSSGSPGTQYF
TRBJ1-2 | . | . | TRBV27 | TGTGCCAGCAGTTTAGGGCGGACTGGCGGCTACACCTTC | CASSLGRTGGYTF
TRBJ1-1 | . | . | TRBV7-2 | TGTGCCAGCAGCTTAACCCGGGGAACTGAAGCTTTCTTT | CASSLTRGTEAFF
TRBJ2-7 | . | TRBD2 | TRBV10-3 | TGTGCCATCCGGAACGGGACTAGCGGGGCCCTCTACGAGCAGTACTTC | CAIRNGTSGALYEQYF
TRBJ1-2 | . | . | TRBV7-2 | TGTGCCAGCAGTCCTATTCCCCGGCAGAGCGTCTACACCTTC | CASSPIPRQSVYTF
TRBJ1-3 | . | TRBD1 | TRBV9 | TGTGCCAGCAGCTTCCGGGACAGGGCGAATGGAAACACCATATATTTT | CASSFRDRANGNTIYF
TRBJ1-2 | once | TRBD1 | TRBV29-1 | TGCAGCGTTGCCCCCCCGGACAGGGGAGGGAACTATGGCTACACCTTC | CSVAPPDRGGNYGYTF
TRBJ2-2 | . | . | TRBV28 | TGTGCCAGCAGTTTTGGGCTAGCGAGCGGGGAGCTGTTTTTT | CASSFGLASGELFF
TRBJ2-7 | . | . | TRBV5-1 | TGCGCCAGCAGCTTGGTTGGGGCGACCTACGAGCAGTACTTC | CASSLVGATYEQYF
TRBJ2-7 | . | . | TRBV6-5 | TGTGCCAGCAGTTACTCGTGGACGGGAGATACCTACGAGCAGTACTTC | CASSYSWTGDTYEQYF
TRBJ1-2 | . | TRBD1 | TRBV7-7 | TGTGCTAGCACCCCAAAGCCCGGGACAGTTACCTATGGCTACACCTTC | CASTPKPGTVTYGYTF
TRBJ2-1 | . | . | TRBV19 | TGTGCCAGTAGTACGCCTGGCTTAAACAATGAGCAGTTCTTC | CASSTPGLNNEQFF
TRBJ1-1 | . | TRBD1 | TRBV19 | TGTGCCACCGCTCGGGACAGGGACACTGAAGCTTTCTTT | CATARDRDTEAFF
TRBJ2-1 | . | . | TRBV7-2 | TGTGCCAGCAGCGCCGACCGGGAACTCAATGAGCAGTTCTTC | CASSADRELNEQFF